The 12 T cell receptor beta chains in this list originate from one sample, sequenced in a study of control samples from healthy donors and cancer patients. Sequencing used immunoSEQ multiplex PCR; TCRdb keeps in-frame clones, though not all of them. The table includes about 190,000 clones, about 90% detected once. Material: blood. The receptor set was obtained from a man aged 25-45 years in good health.

This chain connects TRBV5-1 to TRBJ1-2; 7 bases match TRBD1. This CDR3 spans 15 amino acids. Trimming removed 5 bases from V and 4 bases from J; junction bases left unmatched: 11. Germline V CDR1 and CDR2: SGHRS, YFSETQ. CDR3 nucleotide sequence: TGCGCCAGCAGTCGGGTTACAGGGGTAGGCTATGGCTACACCTTC. This sequence encodes CASSRVTGVGYGYTF.

The V and J genes are TRBV6-5 and TRBJ1-1; 7 bases match TRBD1. In germline, CDR1 is MNHEY, CDR2 SVGAGI. Trimming cost V 7 bases and J 0 bases; bases outside gene matches: 5. The CDR3 has 14 amino acids. CDR3 nucleotides: TGTGCCAGCATTAAGGACAGGTTGAACACTGAAGCTTTCTTT. Its protein product is CASIKDRLNTEAFF.

The rearrangement links TRBV5-1 to TRBJ1-1; 12 bases agree with TRBD1. Per the germline V gene, CDR1 is SGHRS and CDR2 is YFSETQ. J was trimmed by 4 bases and V by 0 bases; bases with no gene match: 7. The CDR3 runs to 17 residues. The CDR3 protein is CASSLAPGQGASTEAFF. In nucleotides, the CDR3 is TGCGCCAGCAGCTTGGCCCCGGGACAGGGGGCAAGCACTGAAGCTTTCTTT.

The chain recombines TRBV3-1 (or the pseudogene TRBV3-2) with TRBJ2-3, with 12 bases that match TRBD2. This CDR3 contains 18 residues. Germline values: CDR1 LGHDT, CDR2 YNNKEL (reference sequence). The V segment lost 3 bases and the J segment 6 bases; nucleotides outside the gene matches: 13. CDR3 amino acids: CASSHEGLAGGEVDTQYF. The CDR3, as DNA: TGTGCCAGCAGCCACGAGGGGCTAGCGGGGGGGGAGGTGGATACGCAGTATTTT.

This chain uses TRBV3-1 (or the pseudogene TRBV3-2) with TRBJ1-2; the match to TRBD1 covers 8 bases. After removal of 4 bases from V and 0 bases from J, the junction contained 1 base not matched to a gene. This CDR3 is 14 amino acids long. Germline CDR1 and CDR2: LGHDT and YNNKEL (reference sequence). CDR3 region: CASSLQGANYGYTF. DNA of the CDR3: TGTGCCAGCAGCCTACAGGGGGCTAACTATGGCTACACCTTC.

This rearrangement joins TRBV30 to TRBJ1-2, with 8 bases lining up with TRBD1. Germline CDR1 and CDR2: GTSNPN and SVGIG (reference sequence). Germline trimming cut 2 bases from V and 4 bases from J; bases unmatched to any gene: 9. There are 15 residues in the CDR3. The CDR3 loop is CAWSIRGPTSYGYTF. The DNA of the CDR3 is TGTGCCTGGAGTATCAGGGGGCCTACTTCCTATGGCTACACCTTC.

The sample holds one count of this clone. The V and J genes are TRBV3-1 (or the pseudogene TRBV3-2) and TRBJ2-7; D gene ambiguous. CDR1 is LGHDT and CDR2 is YNNKEL in the germline V gene (reference sequence). Trimming removed 8 bases from V and 1 base from J, with 15 bases in between. The CDR3 extends over 14 amino acids. CDR3 sequence reads: CASHVFQMSYEQYF. In nucleotides, the CDR3 is TGTGCCAGCCATGTTTTCCAGATGTCCTACGAGCAGTACTTC.

This clone showed up just a few times. CDR3 nucleotide sequence: TGTGCCAGCAGCGTATCCCGGGGTAGAGGAAACACCATATATTTT. Residues: CASSVSRGRGNTIYF. The rearrangement joins TRBV9 to TRBJ1-3; D gene ambiguous. The V end lost 1 base, the J end lost 4 bases, and 12 bases lay between the germline ends. Germline V gene data show CDR1 as SGDLS and CDR2 as YYNGEE. This CDR3 comprises 15 residues.

The chain is built from TRBV10-2 and TRBJ1-2; 7 bases fit TRBD1. The V segment lost 3 bases and the J segment 6 bases; nucleotides outside the gene matches: 7. Germline CDR1 is WSHSY and CDR2 is SAAADI. The length of the CDR3 is 14 residues. The CDR3 is CASSEPQGINGYTF. CDR3 nucleotide sequence: TGCGCCAGCAGTGAACCACAGGGGATCAATGGCTACACCTTC.

The CDR3 coding sequence is TGTGCCATCAGTACAGGGGGAACGGGCAATCAGCCCCAGCATTTT. Its translation is CAISTGGTGNQPQHF. The chain joins TRBV10-3 to TRBJ1-5, with TRBD1 identical over 8 bases. Germline V lookup: CDR1 ENHRY, CDR2 SYGVKD. This CDR3 comprises 15 residues. V lost 5 bases and J lost 2; bases outside the gene matches: 5.

The chain uses TRBV19 and TRBJ1-1; D gene ambiguous. Germline CDR1 LNHDA, CDR2 SQIVND (reference sequence). The V gene lost 1 base and the J gene lost 5 bases, with 8 bases spanning the gap. The CDR3 runs to 13 residues. The CDR3: CASSIVGRTEAFF. The CDR3 DNA is TGTGCCAGTAGTATAGTAGGTAGAACTGAAGCTTTCTTT.

CDR3 in DNA: TGTGCCAGCAGCCGAGGACTGGGTGGAGGGCCCCAGCATTTT. It is translated as CASSRGLGGGPQHF. V and J are TRBV3-1 (or the pseudogene TRBV3-2) and TRBJ1-5; D is unresolved. Trimming cost V 4 bases and J 9 bases, with 16 bases left between them. Germline lookup yields CDR1 LGHDT and CDR2 YNNKEL (reference sequence). The CDR3 has 14 residues.